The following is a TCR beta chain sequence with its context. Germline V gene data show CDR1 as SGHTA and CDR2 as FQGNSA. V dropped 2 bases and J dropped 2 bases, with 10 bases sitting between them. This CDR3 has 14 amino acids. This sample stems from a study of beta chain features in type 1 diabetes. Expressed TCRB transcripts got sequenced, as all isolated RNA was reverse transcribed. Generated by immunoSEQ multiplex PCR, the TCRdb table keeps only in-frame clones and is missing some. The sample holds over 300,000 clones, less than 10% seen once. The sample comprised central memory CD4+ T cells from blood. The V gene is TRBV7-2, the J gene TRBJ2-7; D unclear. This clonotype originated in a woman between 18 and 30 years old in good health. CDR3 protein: CASSLPGSTYEQYF. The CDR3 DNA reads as TGTGCCAGCAGCTTACCAGGAAGTACCTACGAGCAGTACTTC.